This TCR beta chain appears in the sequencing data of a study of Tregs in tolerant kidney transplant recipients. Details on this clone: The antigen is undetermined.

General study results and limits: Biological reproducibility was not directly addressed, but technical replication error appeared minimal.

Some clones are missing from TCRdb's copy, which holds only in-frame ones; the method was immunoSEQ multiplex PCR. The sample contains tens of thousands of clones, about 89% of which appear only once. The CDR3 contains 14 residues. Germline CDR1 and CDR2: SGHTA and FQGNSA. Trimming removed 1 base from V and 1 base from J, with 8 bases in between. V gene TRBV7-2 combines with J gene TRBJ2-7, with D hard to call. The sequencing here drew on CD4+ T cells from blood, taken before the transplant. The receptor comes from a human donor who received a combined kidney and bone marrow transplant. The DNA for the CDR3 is TGTGCCAGCAGCTTAGACTACCATTCCTACGAGCAGTACTTC. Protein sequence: CASSLDYHSYEQYF.